This TCR beta chain came from a study of CD8 T cells in ankylosing spondylitis. Study outcomes and limitations: There was a TCR beta motif, made of eight highly homologous variants, that appeared characteristic of ankylosing spondylitis blood. Reports of some motif variants in reactive arthritis synovial fluid and blood predate this one.

Regarding this clonotype: Its antigen is unidentified.

Library preparation for TCR beta used quantitative 5'-RACE with molecular barcodes. Using its own MiXCR run on the 5' RACE reads, TCRdb lists one record per CDR3 protein. Among some 140,000 distinct CDR3 sequences listed, roughly a sixth were seen once. Germline V lookup: CDR1 MNHEY, CDR2 SVGAGI. The CDR3 has 16 amino acids. The V and J ends lost 0 bases and 0 bases respectively, with 12 bases between them. What was sequenced was blood, either unsorted or a sorted T cell fraction (not recorded which). The chain recombines TRBV6-5 with TRBJ2-7, with TRBD1 as a possible D gene (5 bases). This TCR derives from a male donor with ankylosing spondylitis. The DNA for the CDR3 is TGTGCCAGCAGTTACTCACCAGGGCCGAGCTCCTACGAGCAGTACTTC. As protein: CASSYSPGPSSYEQYF.